This section outlines one TCR beta chain sequence together with its context. The CDR3 is 16 residues long. Germline loops: CDR1 LNHNV, CDR2 YYDKDF (reference sequence). V lost 4 bases and J lost 0, with 14 bases in between. This entry belongs to a study of radiotherapy plus CTLA-4 blockade in lung cancer. Assay used: immunoSEQ multiplex PCR; TCRdb lists only in-frame clones, some missing. The sample carries tens of thousands of clones, approximately 70% recorded once. The V call is TRBV15, the J call TRBJ2-3; D is undetermined. This clonotype was obtained from a human donor with non-small cell lung cancer who had stable disease on radiotherapy plus ipilimumab. Here the sequenced sample was peripheral blood, taken from a patient treated with radiotherapy plus ipilimumab. CDR3 sequence (DNA): TGTGCCACCAGCACAGACTCATCTACTAGCACAGATACGCAGTATTTT. This encodes CATSTDSSTSTDTQYF.